This is a list of T cell receptor beta chains from one sample in a study of human T cells and chemical hapten exposure. TCRdb re-called the RACE reads through MiXCR, storing one row per CDR3 protein. The sample lists tens of thousands of distinct CDR3 sequences, approximately 12% occurring once. This specimen consisted of whole blood, obtained in connection with sensitization to the hapten diphenylcyclopropenone (DPC). These receptors were obtained from a woman aged 45-60 years with alopecia areata. Some clones in this sample may be carry-over from other donors' samples. Each CDR3 is given with its conserved first and last residue. A D gene is named only where the DNA matches it firmly. A row's size may be missing; if present it is once, few, many or a size class.

CDR3 DNA,CDR3 protein,clone size,J gene,D gene,V gene
TGTGCCAGCAGCTTGTTGGTTGGCTATGGCTACACCTTC,CASSLLVGYGYTF,few,TRBJ1-2,NA,TRBV5-6
TGTGCCAGCAGAGTTCCCTATGGCTACACCTTC,CASRVPYGYTF,NA,TRBJ1-2,NA,TRBV28
TGTGCCAGCAGCGGGGGTAGTGGAGATACGCAGTATTTT,CASSGGSGDTQYF,NA,TRBJ2-3,NA,TRBV7-8
TGCAGTGCTAGAGAGGGAGCTCTAAGTGGTCAGCCCCAGCATTTT,CSAREGALSGQPQHF,many,TRBJ1-5,NA,TRBV20-1
TGCAGTGCCGCCCCCCTGGGTGGTGGTGGTAGCTCCTACGAGCAGTACTTC,CSAAPLGGGGSSYEQYF,NA,TRBJ2-7,NA,TRBV20-1
TGTGCCAGCAGTCCATCCGGGCAGCCCCAGCATTTT,CASSPSGQPQHF,few,TRBJ1-5,NA,TRBV28
TGTGCCAGCAGTTACGGACAGGGTATAGCGCCCCAGCATTTT,CASSYGQGIAPQHF,NA,TRBJ1-5,TRBD1,TRBV6-5
TGTGCCAGCAGTTTGGGGAATGGCTACACCTTC,CASSLGNGYTF,NA,TRBJ1-2,NA,TRBV28
TGTGCCAGCAGCTTAGCTACAGGCACTAACACTGAAGCTTTCTTT,CASSLATGTNTEAFF,NA,TRBJ1-1,NA,TRBV7-6
TGTGCCAGCAACCGGGAGTCATATCTTCAGCCCCAGCATTTT,CASNRESYLQPQHF,many,TRBJ1-5,NA,TRBV2
TGTGCCAGCAATACAGGGTTCGATGGCTACACCTTC,CASNTGFDGYTF,NA,TRBJ1-2,NA,TRBV2
TGTGCCAGCAGCCAAGAAGTCACAGGGGGCCGTTACAATGAGCAGTTCTTC,CASSQEVTGGRYNEQFF,NA,TRBJ2-1,TRBD1,TRBV3-1
TGTGCCAGCAGTCAAGCCGAGGCCCCGGGGGTGTACGAGCAGTACTTC,CASSQAEAPGVYEQYF,many,TRBJ2-7,NA,TRBV28
TGTGCCAGCAGCCCCTCTGTTAACACTGAAGCTTTCTTT,CASSPSVNTEAFF,many,TRBJ1-1,NA,TRBV27
TGTGCCAGCTCACCCACCTCGGGGGAGGGTAATCAGCCCCAGCATTTT,CASSPTSGEGNQPQHF,many,TRBJ1-5,NA,TRBV18
TGCAGTGCTAGTCCCAGGCCTTGGTCTAGCACAGATACGCAGTATTTT,CSASPRPWSSTDTQYF,once,TRBJ2-3,NA,TRBV20-1
TGTGCCAGCAACCCCGAGGGCCTCGAAGTCTCTGGAAACACCATATATTTT,CASNPEGLEVSGNTIYF,NA,TRBJ1-3,NA,TRBV6-8
TGTGCCAGCAGCCTGAGGACTAGCGGGTACAATGAGCAGTTCTTC,CASSLRTSGYNEQFF,NA,TRBJ2-1,TRBD2,TRBV7-2
TGTGCCAGCAAGCTTTGGGGTGCACCAGATACGCAGTATTTT,CASKLWGAPDTQYF,few,TRBJ2-3,NA,TRBV2
TGTGCCAGCTCTCTCCAGGGTCACCCTACCGGGGAGCTGTTTTTT,CASSLQGHPTGELFF,many,TRBJ2-2,NA,TRBV18
TGCGCCAGCAGCCAAGATTCGGGTAGCAATCAGCCCCAGCATTTT,CASSQDSGSNQPQHF,NA,TRBJ1-5,NA,TRBV4-3
TGCAGCGTCTCCAACCCTACAGGGTCGCGCGAGACCCAGTACTTC,CSVSNPTGSRETQYF,few,TRBJ2-5,NA,TRBV29-1
TGTGCCAGCAGTGGGGGTAGCAGGAGGGACACTGAAGCTTTCTTT,CASSGGSRRDTEAFF,NA,TRBJ1-1,NA,TRBV6-5
TGTGCCAGCACCCGGACGATGACAGATACGCAGTATTTT,CASTRTMTDTQYF,many,TRBJ2-3,NA,TRBV7-2
TGTGCCAGCAGCTTAGTAGCGTTGGGACAGACGAACACTGAAGCTTTCTTT,CASSLVALGQTNTEAFF,NA,TRBJ1-1,TRBD1,TRBV11-2
TGTGCCAGCTCACCAATGGGGGATGAGCAGTTCTTC,CASSPMGDEQFF,NA,TRBJ2-1,NA,TRBV18
TGTGCCAGCAGCGTTTTATCCGGGGATACGCAGTATTTT,CASSVLSGDTQYF,NA,TRBJ2-3,NA,TRBV9
TGTGCCACCACGGACGGGTCCTACGAGCAGTACTTC,CATTDGSYEQYF,NA,TRBJ2-7,NA,TRBV28
TGCAGCGCCGGTTCTCAAGAGACCCAGTACTTC,CSAGSQETQYF,NA,TRBJ2-5,NA,TRBV29-1
TGCGCCAGCAGCCTCATACTGCACGGGACGCTCTCCTACAATGAGCAGTTCTTC,CASSLILHGTLSYNEQFF,many,TRBJ2-1,NA,TRBV4-1
TGTGCCAGCAGCTTGGGCAGCGCTAGCTCTGGAAACACCATATATTTT,CASSLGSASSGNTIYF,many,TRBJ1-3,NA,TRBV7-2
TGTGCCAGCAGCCACGGACTAGCGGTAACCTCCTACGAGCAGTACTTC,CASSHGLAVTSYEQYF,few,TRBJ2-7,TRBD2,TRBV5-5
TGTGCCAGCAGCTTAGGTGCGAACACCGGGGAGCTGTTTTTT,CASSLGANTGELFF,many,TRBJ2-2,NA,TRBV7-7
TGTGCCAGCAGCCAGCCCCCGAATTCACCCCTCCACTTT,CASSQPPNSPLHF,many,TRBJ1-6,NA,TRBV11-2
TGCAGTGCCCCAGAACGGACAGGGCGGAACACTGAAGCTTTCTTT,CSAPERTGRNTEAFF,many,TRBJ1-1,TRBD1,TRBV20-1
TGTGCCAGCAGCCCCGGCCGTACAGGGCCCGTTTACGAGCAGTACTTC,CASSPGRTGPVYEQYF,many,TRBJ2-7,NA,TRBV2
TGTGCCAGCGAGGGTCCCGTACACGAGCAGTACTTC,CASEGPVHEQYF,NA,TRBJ2-7,NA,TRBV3-1